This TCR beta chain was captured in a study of blood T cell repertoires in COVID-19. The ends were cut back, 2 bases at V and 5 bases at J, with 12 bases in the middle. The CDR3 runs to 14 residues. The germline gives CDR1 MNHEY, CDR2 SVGEGT. Under the authors' procedure: Reference gene primer amplification in the assay estimated nucleated cell counts. Clones were sequenced by immunoSEQ multiplex PCR, and TCRdb holds only the in-frame ones, with some missing. V and J calls plus clone size are reproduced from that table; the DNA served to infer D and trimming. The table lists some 260,000 clones, over 70% of them singletons.

The sequence came from a woman of 80 years or more with acute or convalescent COVID-19. The sequenced sample consisted of peripheral blood. The chain uses TRBV6-2 or TRBV6-3 and TRBJ1-2; unclear D gene. Here the CDR3 reads CASSYTSGGYGYTF. The CDR3 bases are TGTGCCAGCAGTTACACGTCTGGAGGATATGGCTACACCTTC.